This entry features one T cell receptor (beta chain) sequence. Its matching antigen is unknown. This entry belongs to a study of cytomegalovirus exposure and HLA in healthy donors. The overall study: Both the 100 to 150 validation repertoires and the 666 first-cohort repertoires used the same platform, as reported by a later analysis.

V shed 2 bases, J shed 2 bases, and the junction held 4 bases outside the gene matches. The CDR3 extends over 15 amino acids. CDR1 and CDR2 from the germline V gene are GTSNPN and SVGIG (reference sequence). The repertoire was sequenced with immunoSEQ multiplex PCR; TCRdb's copy has only in-frame clones and lacks some. Among around 150,000 clones, 85% to 90% were seen once, and the ten largest hold 10% to 13%. Notes on the study in general: TCR sequences were mostly rare, though some public TCRs occurred in many donors. For cytomegalovirus status, the classifier reportedly gave diagnoses with high specificity and sensitivity. The finding came from a later analysis; first-cohort TCR clusters tended to co-occur in the 130 or so validation repertoires.

The rearrangement links TRBV30 to TRBJ2-1, with TRBD2 matching 9 bases. The sample taken for sequencing was PBMCs. The receptor's source is a woman aged 18-30 years in good health and CMV-seropositive. Here the CDR3 reads CAWSIIAGAYNEQFF. CDR3 coding DNA: TGTGCCTGGAGTATTATAGCGGGAGCCTACAATGAGCAGTTCTTC.